Listed below are T cell receptor beta chains from one sample, sequenced in a study of blood T cell repertoires in COVID-19. The table came from immunoSEQ multiplex PCR; TCRdb's copy has only in-frame clones and leaves some out. This sample carries about 210,000 clones, 85% of them seen once, and the ten largest clones take 18%. What was sequenced was PBMCs or T cells enriched from blood (not recorded which). Receptor source: a man aged 40-50 years who had recovered from COVID-19. The CDR3 runs from the conserved cysteine through the conserved F or W. A D gene is named only where the DNA matches it firmly. A row's size may be missing; if present it is once, few, many or a size class.

clone_size: NA; d_call: NA; j_call: TRBJ1-1; v_call: TRBV19; cdr3_nt: TGTGCCAGTAGACAGACAGGTCTGAACACTGAAGCTTTCTTT; cdr3_aa: CASRQTGLNTEAFF
clone_size: NA; d_call: NA; j_call: TRBJ1-1; v_call: TRBV7-9; cdr3_nt: TGTGCCAGCAGCTTAGGTAAGGGGATGAACACTGAAGCTTTCTTT; cdr3_aa: CASSLGKGMNTEAFF
clone_size: NA; d_call: NA; j_call: TRBJ1-2; v_call: TRBV12-3/TRBV12-4; cdr3_nt: TGTGCCAGCAGTTTCGGACAGCCTAAGGGCTACACCTTC; cdr3_aa: CASSFGQPKGYTF
clone_size: once; d_call: NA; j_call: TRBJ1-6; v_call: TRBV6-4; cdr3_nt: TGTGCCAGCAGTGGGACAATCGGTAATTCACCCCTCCACTTT; cdr3_aa: CASSGTIGNSPLHF
clone_size: NA; d_call: NA; j_call: TRBJ1-1; v_call: TRBV6-6; cdr3_nt: TGTGCCAGCAGTTTCCCACAGGGAATGAACACTGAAGCTTTCTTT; cdr3_aa: CASSFPQGMNTEAFF
clone_size: once; d_call: TRBD1; j_call: TRBJ1-1; v_call: TRBV5-6; cdr3_nt: TGTGCCAGCAGCCTGGGACAGGGGGAGGCTGGCACTGAAGCTTTCTTT; cdr3_aa: CASSLGQGEAGTEAFF
clone_size: NA; d_call: NA; j_call: TRBJ1-3; v_call: TRBV28; cdr3_nt: TGTGCCAGCACTCAGGGAACGGGTAACACCATATATTTT; cdr3_aa: CASTQGTGNTIYF
clone_size: NA; d_call: NA; j_call: TRBJ1-3; v_call: TRBV30; cdr3_nt: TGTGCCTGGAACGGGCAAGCACCGGGAGACACCATATATTTT; cdr3_aa: CAWNGQAPGDTIYF
clone_size: NA; d_call: NA; j_call: TRBJ1-1; v_call: TRBV6-1; cdr3_nt: TGTGCCAGCAGTGAGACACACTGGTACACTGAAGCTTTCTTT; cdr3_aa: CASSETHWYTEAFF
clone_size: NA; d_call: TRBD1; j_call: TRBJ1-1; v_call: TRBV6-5; cdr3_nt: TGTGCCAGCAGTTACAGGCGACAGGGGGGGACTGAAGCTTTCTTT; cdr3_aa: CASSYRRQGGTEAFF
clone_size: NA; d_call: NA; j_call: TRBJ2-1; v_call: TRBV4-1; cdr3_nt: TGCGCCAGCAGCCATATTCGGTCCTACAATGAGCAGTTCTTC; cdr3_aa: CASSHIRSYNEQFF
clone_size: NA; d_call: TRBD1; j_call: TRBJ1-1; v_call: TRBV11-2; cdr3_nt: TGTGCCAGCAGCTCCCGGCGACAGGGTAGGAGCACTGAAGCTTTCTTT; cdr3_aa: CASSSRRQGRSTEAFF
clone_size: NA; d_call: NA; j_call: TRBJ1-2; v_call: TRBV13; cdr3_nt: TGTGCCAGCAGCTTAGGCCTAAATGAGGCGGCTGGCGGCTACACCTTC; cdr3_aa: CASSLGLNEAAGGYTF
clone_size: NA; d_call: NA; j_call: TRBJ2-5; v_call: TRBV11-1; cdr3_nt: TGTGCCAGCAGCCCACGGTGGCGGCAAGAGACCCAGTACTTC; cdr3_aa: CASSPRWRQETQYF
clone_size: NA; d_call: TRBD1; j_call: TRBJ2-7; v_call: TRBV9; cdr3_nt: TGTGCCAGCAGCGCAGGACAGGGGCGAGGCTCCTACGAGCAGTACTTC; cdr3_aa: CASSAGQGRGSYEQYF
clone_size: NA; d_call: NA; j_call: TRBJ1-1; v_call: TRBV24-1; cdr3_nt: TGTGCCACCAGGCACTCCGGGGGACGCTCTGAAGCTTTCTTT; cdr3_aa: CATRHSGGRSEAFF
clone_size: NA; d_call: NA; j_call: TRBJ2-1; v_call: TRBV2; cdr3_nt: TGTGCCAGCAGTTTTGTCGAGGGGGTTGAGCAGTTCTTC; cdr3_aa: CASSFVEGVEQFF
clone_size: NA; d_call: TRBD1; j_call: TRBJ2-1; v_call: TRBV25-1; cdr3_nt: TGTGCCAGCAGTGATCCTTTCGAGGACAGGGGTTACAATGAGCAGTTCTTC; cdr3_aa: CASSDPFEDRGYNEQFF
clone_size: NA; d_call: NA; j_call: TRBJ1-1; v_call: TRBV18; cdr3_nt: TGTGCCAGCTCACAAGAACAGGGCCCGAACACTGAAGCTTTCTTT; cdr3_aa: CASSQEQGPNTEAFF
clone_size: NA; d_call: TRBD2; j_call: TRBJ2-7; v_call: TRBV28; cdr3_nt: TGTGCCAGCAGGATTGGACTAGCGGGACTTGCCTACGAGCAGTACTTC; cdr3_aa: CASRIGLAGLAYEQYF
clone_size: NA; d_call: NA; j_call: TRBJ1-1; v_call: TRBV6-5; cdr3_nt: TGTGCCAGCAGTTACTCATCCAGTTCAAAAGCTTTCTTT; cdr3_aa: CASSYSSSSKAFF
clone_size: NA; d_call: TRBD1; j_call: TRBJ2-1; v_call: TRBV30; cdr3_nt: TGTGCCTGGGGGGGGACAGGGGGCTCCTACAATGAGCAGTTCTTC; cdr3_aa: CAWGGTGGSYNEQFF
clone_size: few; d_call: NA; j_call: TRBJ2-7; v_call: TRBV11-2; cdr3_nt: TGTGCCAGCAGCTTAGTCCAAGAGCAGTACTTC; cdr3_aa: CASSLVQEQYF
clone_size: NA; d_call: NA; j_call: TRBJ2-1; v_call: TRBV10-3; cdr3_nt: TGTGCCACCGGACAGTACAATGAGCAGTTCTTC; cdr3_aa: CATGQYNEQFF
clone_size: NA; d_call: TRBD1; j_call: TRBJ2-3; v_call: TRBV10-3; cdr3_nt: TGTGCCATCAGCGGGACAGTAGGAGCAGATACGCAGTATTTT; cdr3_aa: CAISGTVGADTQYF
clone_size: NA; d_call: NA; j_call: TRBJ2-1; v_call: TRBV5-8; cdr3_nt: TGTGCCAGCAGCTTGGCCAAAAATGAGCAGTTCTTC; cdr3_aa: CASSLAKNEQFF
clone_size: NA; d_call: NA; j_call: TRBJ2-5; v_call: TRBV5-1; cdr3_nt: TGCGCCAGCAGCTTGAATCCTCTAGTCCAAGAGACCCAGTACTTC; cdr3_aa: CASSLNPLVQETQYF
clone_size: NA; d_call: NA; j_call: TRBJ2-1; v_call: TRBV5-1; cdr3_nt: TGCGCCAGCAGCGTGGGACTTCTCACCTACAATGAGCAGTTCTTC; cdr3_aa: CASSVGLLTYNEQFF
clone_size: NA; d_call: TRBD2; j_call: TRBJ2-5; v_call: TRBV10-3; cdr3_nt: TGTGCCACTAAAAGGACTAGCGATTCAGAGACCCAGTACTTC; cdr3_aa: CATKRTSDSETQYF
clone_size: NA; d_call: NA; j_call: TRBJ2-3; v_call: TRBV7-2; cdr3_nt: TGTGCCAGCAGCCCCAGCCCTAGACTTAGCACAGATACGCAGTATTTT; cdr3_aa: CASSPSPRLSTDTQYF
clone_size: NA; d_call: TRBD1; j_call: TRBJ2-7; v_call: TRBV4-1; cdr3_nt: TGCGCCAGCAGCCAGACGGGACAGAGGACCTACGAGCAGTACTTC; cdr3_aa: CASSQTGQRTYEQYF
clone_size: few; d_call: TRBD2; j_call: TRBJ2-1; v_call: TRBV7-8; cdr3_nt: TGTGCCAGCAGCCCATCCAGTTCGCTAGCGGGTGAGCAGTTCTTC; cdr3_aa: CASSPSSSLAGEQFF